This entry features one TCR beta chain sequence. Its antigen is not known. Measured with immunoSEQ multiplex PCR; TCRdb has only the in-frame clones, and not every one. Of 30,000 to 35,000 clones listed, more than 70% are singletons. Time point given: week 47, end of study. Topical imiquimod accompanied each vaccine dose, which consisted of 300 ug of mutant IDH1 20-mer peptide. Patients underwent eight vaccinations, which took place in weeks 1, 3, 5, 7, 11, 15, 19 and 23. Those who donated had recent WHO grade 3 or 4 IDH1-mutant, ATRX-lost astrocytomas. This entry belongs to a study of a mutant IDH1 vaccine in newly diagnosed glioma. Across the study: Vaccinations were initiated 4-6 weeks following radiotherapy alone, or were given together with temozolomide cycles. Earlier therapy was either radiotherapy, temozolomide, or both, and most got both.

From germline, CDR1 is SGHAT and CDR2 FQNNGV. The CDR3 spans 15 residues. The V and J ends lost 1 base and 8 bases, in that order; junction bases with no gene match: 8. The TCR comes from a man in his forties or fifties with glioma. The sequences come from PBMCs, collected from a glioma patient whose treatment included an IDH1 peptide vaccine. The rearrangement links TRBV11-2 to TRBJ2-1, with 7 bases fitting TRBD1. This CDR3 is CASSLVQGEGDEQFF. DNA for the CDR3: TGTGCCAGCAGCTTAGTGCAGGGGGAAGGGGATGAGCAGTTCTTC.